The present entry profiles one T cell receptor (beta chain) with its context. This sample stems from a study of naive and memory T cell subsets. An equimolar mix of two oligonucleotides served as the beta constant-region primer for TRBC1 and TRBC2. Four rounds of PCR amplified the ligated cDNA using nested alpha and beta constant-region primers plus SP2. TCRdb redid the calling of the UMI-ligation and nested PCR reads with MiXCR, one entry per CDR3 protein. This sample carries more than 100,000 distinct CDR3 sequences, 36% of them seen once, and the ten largest clones take 0.9%. The receptor was isolated from a human donor in good health. The source material was central memory CD4+ T cells from blood.

The CDR3: CASSYGRMKTYNEQFF. The CDR3, as DNA: TGTGCCAGCAGTTACGGACGAATGAAAACCTACAATGAGCAGTTCTTC. This sequence joins TRBV6-5 and TRBJ2-1, with D unclear. The CDR3 sequence is 16 residues long. Germline loops: CDR1 MNHEY, CDR2 SVGAGI. With 2 bases removed from V and 2 bases from J, the gap between germline ends came to 13 bases.